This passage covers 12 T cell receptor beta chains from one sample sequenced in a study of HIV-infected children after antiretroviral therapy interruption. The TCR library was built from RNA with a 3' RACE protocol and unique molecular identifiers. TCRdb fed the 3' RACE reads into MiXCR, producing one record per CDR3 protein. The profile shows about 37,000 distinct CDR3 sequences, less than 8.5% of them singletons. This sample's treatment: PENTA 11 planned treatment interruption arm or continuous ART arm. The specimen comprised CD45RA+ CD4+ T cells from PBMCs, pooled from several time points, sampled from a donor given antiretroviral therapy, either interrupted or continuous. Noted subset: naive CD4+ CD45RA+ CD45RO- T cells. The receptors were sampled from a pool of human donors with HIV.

The CDR3 loop reads CASSPRGISTDTQYF. The DNA of the CDR3 is TGTGCCAGCAGTCCGCGAGGGATAAGCACAGATACGCAGTATTTT. The gene calls are TRBV5-4 and TRBJ2-3; D possibly corresponds to TRBD2 (5 bases). The germline CDR1 and CDR2 sequences are SGHNT and YYREEE (reference sequence). CDR3 length: 15 residues. Trimming cost V 5 bases and J 0 bases, with 13 bases left between them.

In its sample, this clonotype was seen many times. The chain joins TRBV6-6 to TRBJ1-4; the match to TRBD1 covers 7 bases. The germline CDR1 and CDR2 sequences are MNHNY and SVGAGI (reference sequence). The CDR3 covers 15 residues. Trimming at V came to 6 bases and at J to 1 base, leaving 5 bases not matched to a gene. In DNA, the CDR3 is TGTGCCAGCAGGAGGGGGCGCGGAACTAATGAAAAACTGTTTTTT. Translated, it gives CASRRGRGTNEKLFF.

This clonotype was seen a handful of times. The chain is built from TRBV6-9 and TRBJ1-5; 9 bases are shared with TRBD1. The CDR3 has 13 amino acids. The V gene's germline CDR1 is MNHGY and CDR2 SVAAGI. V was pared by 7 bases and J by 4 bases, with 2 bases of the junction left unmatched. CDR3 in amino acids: CASTGTGNQPQHF. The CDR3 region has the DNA TGTGCCAGCACCGGGACAGGGAATCAGCCCCAGCATTTT.

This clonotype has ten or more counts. The CDR3 spells CASSFQRYPGTGDTDTQYF. Written as DNA, the CDR3 is TGTGCCAGCAGCTTTCAACGGTATCCGGGAACAGGGGACACAGATACGCAGTATTTT. This chain links TRBV7-2 with TRBJ2-3; TRBD1 agrees at 7 bases. The CDR3 has 19 residues. Germline lookup yields CDR1 SGHTA and CDR2 FQGNSA. The trim removed 3 bases at V and 2 bases at J, leaving 17 bases unmatched.

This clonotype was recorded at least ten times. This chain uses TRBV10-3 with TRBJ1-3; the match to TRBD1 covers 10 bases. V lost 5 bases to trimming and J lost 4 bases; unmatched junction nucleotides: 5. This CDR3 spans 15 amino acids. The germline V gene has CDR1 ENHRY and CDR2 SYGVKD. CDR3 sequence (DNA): TGTGCCATCAGTCCCGGGACAGGGGTCGGAAACACCATATATTTT. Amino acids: CAISPGTGVGNTIYF.

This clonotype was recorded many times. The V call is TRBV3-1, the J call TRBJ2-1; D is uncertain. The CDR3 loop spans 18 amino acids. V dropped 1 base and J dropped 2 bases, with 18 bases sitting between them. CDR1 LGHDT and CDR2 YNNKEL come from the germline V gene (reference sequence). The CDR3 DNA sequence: TGTGCCAGCAGCCAAGGTTTCTTGGCAGCAAGTCCCTACAATGAGCAGTTCTTC. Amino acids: CASSQGFLAASPYNEQFF.

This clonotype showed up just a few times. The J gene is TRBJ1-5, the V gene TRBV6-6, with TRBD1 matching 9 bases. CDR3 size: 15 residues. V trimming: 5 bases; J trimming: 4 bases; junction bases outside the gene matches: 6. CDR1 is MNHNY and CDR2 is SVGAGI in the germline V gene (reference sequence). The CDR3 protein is CASSRLGQGNQPQHF. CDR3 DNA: TGTGCCAGCAGTCGGCTGGGACAGGGTAATCAGCCCCAGCATTTT.

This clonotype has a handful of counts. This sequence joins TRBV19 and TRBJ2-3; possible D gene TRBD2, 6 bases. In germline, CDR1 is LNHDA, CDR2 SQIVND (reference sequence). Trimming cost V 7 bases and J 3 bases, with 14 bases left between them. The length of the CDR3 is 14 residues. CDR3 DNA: TGTGCCAGTAACGAGCTGGGGGGTACAGATACGCAGTATTTT. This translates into CASNELGGTDTQYF.

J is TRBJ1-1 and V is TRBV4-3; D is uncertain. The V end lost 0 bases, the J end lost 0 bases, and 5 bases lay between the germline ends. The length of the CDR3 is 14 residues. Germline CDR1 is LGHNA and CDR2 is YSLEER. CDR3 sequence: CASSQDYMNTEAFF. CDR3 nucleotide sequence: TGCGCCAGCAGCCAAGATTACATGAACACTGAAGCTTTCTTT.

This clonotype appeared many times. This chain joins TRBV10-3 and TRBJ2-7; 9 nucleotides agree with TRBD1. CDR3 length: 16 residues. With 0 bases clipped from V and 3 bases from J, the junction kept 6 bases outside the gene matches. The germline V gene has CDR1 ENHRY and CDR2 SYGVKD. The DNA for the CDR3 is TGTGCCATCAGTGAGTCTTTGGGACAGGGCGGCTACGAGCAGTACTTC. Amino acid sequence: CAISESLGQGGYEQYF.

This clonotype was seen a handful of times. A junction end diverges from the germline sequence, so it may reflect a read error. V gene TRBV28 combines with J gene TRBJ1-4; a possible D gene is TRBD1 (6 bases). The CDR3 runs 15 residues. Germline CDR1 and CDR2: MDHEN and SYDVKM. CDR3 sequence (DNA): TGTGCTAGAAGGCCGGGACAAATTTCCAACGAAAGATTATTTTTC. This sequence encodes CARRPGQISNERLFF.

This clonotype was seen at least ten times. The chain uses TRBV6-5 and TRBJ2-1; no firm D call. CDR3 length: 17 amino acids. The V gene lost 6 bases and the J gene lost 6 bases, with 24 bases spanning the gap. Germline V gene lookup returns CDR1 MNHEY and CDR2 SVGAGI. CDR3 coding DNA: TGTGCCAGCAGGGGTCTTGGACCGGCCAGCATGGTCAATGAGCAGTTCTTC. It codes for CASRGLGPASMVNEQFF.